This entry lists 30 T cell receptor beta chains sequenced from one sample in a study of radiotherapy plus CTLA-4 blockade in lung cancer. Sequenced by immunoSEQ multiplex PCR; TCRdb stores in-frame clones only, minus some. Among tens of thousands of clones listed, approximately 82% were seen once. The starting material was peripheral blood, obtained from a patient treated with radiotherapy plus ipilimumab. The receptors come from a human donor with non-small cell lung cancer who had stable disease on radiotherapy plus ipilimumab.

This chain uses TRBV7-3 with TRBJ1-2; no reliable D call. Trimming pared 5 bases from V and 0 bases from J, leaving 7 bases between. Germline V CDR1 and CDR2: SGHTA, FQGTGA. The CDR3 is 13 amino acids. In nucleotides, the CDR3 is TGTGCCAGCAGCGGCAGTTCTAACTATGGCTACACCTTC. It yields the protein CASSGSSNYGYTF.

The table lists this clone with a count of one. J is TRBJ1-1 and V is TRBV10-1; D not resolved. Per germline, CDR1 WNHNN and CDR2 SYGVQD (reference sequence). The CDR3 loop spans 14 amino acids. The V and J ends lost 2 bases and 1 base respectively, with 8 bases between them. Here the CDR3 reads CASSEGRANTEAFF. DNA of the CDR3: TGCGCCAGCAGTGAGGGAAGGGCGAACACTGAAGCTTTCTTT.

V is TRBV4-3 and J is TRBJ2-2; 7 bases are shared with TRBD1. The germline gives CDR1 LGHNA, CDR2 YSLEER. This CDR3 comprises 15 residues. V gave up 3 bases and J gave up 9 bases; unmatched junction bases: 10. DNA for the CDR3: TGCGCCAGCAGCCATGACGACAGGGAGACGAGGGAGCTGTTTTTT. Translating it yields CASSHDDRETRELFF.

The rearrangement uses TRBV30 and TRBJ1-1, with D maybe TRBD1 (5 bases). Germline CDR1 reads GTSNPN; CDR2 reads SVGIG (reference sequence). The CDR3 spans 12 residues. The V and J ends lost 2 bases and 8 bases respectively, with 12 bases between them. The CDR3 bases are TGTGCCTGGAGTCGAGGGACTCGAGAAGCTTTCTTT. Amino acids: CAWSRGTREAFF.

The CDR3 spells CASSVEPGKGPASYNSPLHF. The CDR3 DNA sequence: TGTGCCAGCAGCGTAGAACCGGGAAAGGGGCCGGCTAGCTATAATTCACCCCTCCACTTT. The chain uses TRBV9 and TRBJ1-6, with D tentatively TRBD1 (5 bases). The CDR3 extends over 20 amino acids. From germline, CDR1 is SGDLS and CDR2 YYNGEE. Trimming cost V 0 bases and J 3 bases, with 22 bases left between them.

The chain is built from TRBV19 and TRBJ1-2; D remains ambiguous. The CDR3 covers 17 residues. Germline CDR1 and CDR2: LNHDA and SQIVND (reference sequence). Trimming took 3 bases from V and 6 from J, leaving 23 bases between them. Here the CDR3 reads CASSILRAGGPVHGYTF. The CDR3 nucleotides are TGTGCCAGTAGTATTCTCCGGGCGGGTGGACCGGTACATGGCTACACCTTC. The whole variable domain, filled in from reference TRBV19 and TRBJ1-2, reads DGGITQSPKYLFRKEGQNVTLSCEQNLNHDAMYWYRQDPGQGLRLIYYSQIVNDFQKGDIAEGYSVSREKKESFPLTVTSAQKNPTAFYLCASSILRAGGPVHGYTFGSGTRLTVV.

The J gene is TRBJ1-2, the V gene TRBV18; 8 bases align to TRBD1. The length of the CDR3 is 13 residues. V trimming: 6 bases; J trimming: 2 bases; junction bases outside the gene matches: 2. Germline values: CDR1 KGHSH, CDR2 LQKENI. CDR3 in amino acids: CASSRQGNYGYTF. CDR3 nucleotides: TGTGCCAGCTCTAGACAGGGGAACTATGGCTACACCTTC.

The chain employs TRBV5-1 and TRBJ2-5, with 12 positions matching TRBD2. The CDR3 length is 15 residues. The V segment lost 4 bases and the J segment 7 bases; nucleotides outside the gene matches: 8. Germline CDR1 is SGHRS and CDR2 is YFSETQ. The CDR3 region is CASSGASGGAGTQYF. The CDR3 bases are TGCGCCAGCAGCGGGGCTAGCGGGGGGGCCGGGACCCAGTACTTC.

The rearrangement uses TRBV5-1 and TRBJ1-1, with TRBD1 as a possible D gene (6 bases). Per germline, CDR1 SGHRS and CDR2 YFSETQ. There are 14 residues in the CDR3. V lost 2 bases, J lost 4 bases, and 12 bases lay in between. The CDR3 DNA follows: TGCGCCAGCAGCTTCTCAGGGGAGAGCACTGAAGCTTTCTTT. Translation: CASSFSGESTEAFF.

The genes are TRBV11-2 and TRBJ1-1; D is unclear. V lost 4 bases and J lost 1, with 4 bases in between. The germline V gene has CDR1 SGHAT and CDR2 FQNNGV. The CDR3 is made up of 12 amino acids. CDR3 sequence: CASSSGNTEAFF. As DNA, the CDR3 is TGTGCCAGCAGCTCAGGGAACACTGAAGCTTTCTTT.

This clone was detected only a few times. The chain couples TRBV9 to TRBJ2-2, with a possible D match to TRBD2 (5 bases). V lost 2 bases, J lost 2 bases, and 16 bases lay in between. CDR3 size: 17 residues. Germline loops: CDR1 SGDLS, CDR2 YYNGEE. The CDR3 coding sequence is TGTGCCAGCAGCGTTGACCCCCTTGGGAGCAACACCGGGGAGCTGTTTTTT. Protein: CASSVDPLGSNTGELFF.

A single count supports this clone. The V and J genes are TRBV6-5 and TRBJ1-5, with D possibly being TRBD1 (6 bases). Per germline, CDR1 MNHEY and CDR2 SVGAGI. The CDR3 has 15 residues. Trimming removed 5 bases at V and 0 bases at J, with 11 bases between. This CDR3 is CASSQQGDSNQPQHF. The DNA for the CDR3 is TGTGCCAGCAGTCAACAGGGTGATAGCAATCAGCCCCAGCATTTT.

The rearrangement uses TRBV10-3 and TRBJ1-1; TRBD1 agrees at 10 bases. The CDR3 is 14 residues long. The germline V gene has CDR1 ENHRY and CDR2 SYGVKD. Trimming took 6 bases from V and 3 from J; bases not matched to a gene: 4. CDR3 loop: CAIRAGTGDTEAFF. In DNA form, the CDR3 reads TGTGCCATCAGAGCCGGGACAGGGGACACTGAAGCTTTCTTT.

On this clone: The same CDR3 can be traced to other DNA sequences in this sample. This chain connects TRBV28 to TRBJ1-4; possibly TRBD1 for D (5 bases). V was pared by 3 bases and J by 7 bases, with 12 bases between. The CDR3 extends over 14 amino acids. Germline CDR1 is MDHEN and CDR2 is SYDVKM. The CDR3 here is CASSFGGVGEKLFF. In DNA form, the CDR3 reads TGTGCCAGCAGTTTTGGAGGGGTGGGTGAAAAACTGTTTTTT.

This clone appeared once. The chain carries TRBV5-1 and TRBJ1-2; D uncertain. This CDR3 has 12 amino acids. Germline V CDR1 and CDR2: SGHRS, YFSETQ. The V and J ends lost 0 bases and 8 bases respectively, with 8 bases between them. The CDR3 loop reads CASSLAGFGYTF. Here the CDR3 DNA reads TGCGCCAGCAGCTTGGCCGGGTTCGGCTACACCTTC.

The chain recombines TRBV28 with TRBJ2-1; TRBD1 matches 9 bases. The J segment lost 6 bases and the V segment lost 5 bases, leaving 11 bases of the junction unmatched. This CDR3 has 16 residues. The germline V gene has CDR1 MDHEN and CDR2 SYDVKM. The CDR3 DNA is TGTGCCAGCAGTCAAACAGGGGGCCGGGTCGGCAATGAGCAGTTCTTC. Translating gives CASSQTGGRVGNEQFF.

This rearrangement joins TRBV2 to TRBJ2-2; no clear D. The germline V gene has CDR1 SNHLY and CDR2 FYNNEI. V was trimmed by 8 bases and J by 8 bases, leaving 21 bases between them. There are 15 residues in the CDR3. The CDR3 region has the DNA TGTGCCAGCGTAAAATTAGCAGTCTGGTCTGGGGAGCTGTTTTTT. Amino acids: CASVKLAVWSGELFF.

This clone was picked up a small number of times. The chain combines TRBV7-8 with TRBJ1-4; D is perhaps TRBD1 (5 bases). Germline CDR1 and CDR2: SGHVS and FQNEAQ. This CDR3 is built from 16 residues. Trimming removed 5 bases from V and 4 bases from J, with 17 bases in between. The CDR3 nucleotides are TGTGCCAGCAGCCCACTCAGGGTACAGTTTAATGAAAAACTGTTTTTT. Protein sequence: CASSPLRVQFNEKLFF.

This sequence joins TRBV7-9 and TRBJ1-6; possible D gene TRBD1, 6 bases. This CDR3 is 19 amino acids long. Germline CDR1 is SEHNR and CDR2 is FQNEAQ (reference sequence). The V end was cut by 1 base, the J end by 1 base, with 17 bases between. The CDR3 DNA sequence: TGTGCCAGCAGCTTAGGGGGAACAGGGAAAGGGTCCTATAATTCACCCCTCCACTTT. This sequence encodes CASSLGGTGKGSYNSPLHF.

This chain links TRBV5-1 with TRBJ1-1; 8 bases match TRBD1. Germline lookup yields CDR1 SGHRS and CDR2 YFSETQ. The CDR3 has 14 amino acids. V trimming: 4 bases; J trimming: 6 bases; junction bases outside the gene matches: 8. CDR3 in DNA: TGCGCCAGCAGCGGAAGCTCAGGGGGCTCTGAAGCTTTCTTT. The encoded protein is CASSGSSGGSEAFF.

J is TRBJ1-2 and V is TRBV14; D remains unclear. With 1 base removed from V and 11 bases from J, the gap between germline ends came to 11 bases. The CDR3 has 12 amino acids. The germline gives CDR1 SGHDN, CDR2 FVKESK. The CDR3 region has the DNA TGTGCCAGCAGCCAAGGCCAGAGGGAATACACCTTC. Translated: CASSQGQREYTF.

A single count supports this clone. The rearrangement links TRBV5-1 to TRBJ1-2; D is unclear. The CDR3 loop spans 12 amino acids. The V gene's germline CDR1 is SGHRS and CDR2 YFSETQ. Trimming took off 0 bases at V and 5 bases at J, with 5 bases between the two ends. For the CDR3, the DNA is TGCGCCAGCAGCTTGGACGTGTATGGCTACACCTTC. Its protein product is CASSLDVYGYTF.

V gene TRBV19 combines with J gene TRBJ2-2, with a weak D call TRBD1 (6 bases). CDR3 length: 14 residues. Germline V gene sequence: CDR1 LNHDA, CDR2 SQIVND (reference sequence). V was clipped by 5 bases and J by 3 bases, with 10 bases between them. The CDR3 region has the DNA TGTGCCAGTAGTGTTCACAGGGACACCGGGGAGCTGTTTTTT. This translates into CASSVHRDTGELFF. The whole variable domain, remainder taken from reference TRBV19 and TRBJ2-2, is DGGITQSPKYLFRKEGQNVTLSCEQNLNHDAMYWYRQDPGQGLRLIYYSQIVNDFQKGDIAEGYSVSREKKESFPLTVTSAQKNPTAFYLCASSVHRDTGELFFGEGSRLTVL.

The gene calls are TRBV10-3 and TRBJ2-7; TRBD1 agrees at 7 bases. After removal of 9 bases from V and 2 bases from J, the junction contained 4 bases not matched to a gene. Germline CDR1 ENHRY, CDR2 SYGVKD. The length of the CDR3 is 12 residues. Here the CDR3 reads CAILTGTYEQYF. The CDR3 DNA reads TGTGCCATATTGACAGGGACCTACGAGCAGTACTTC.

The rearrangement joins TRBV10-3 to TRBJ1-3; D remains unclear. Germline CDR1 ENHRY, CDR2 SYGVKD. The CDR3 sequence is 13 residues long. Trimming left V 6 bases short and J 1 base short, with 7 bases between. CDR3 region: CAIREASGNTIYF. The CDR3 nucleotides are TGTGCCATCAGGGAGGCTTCTGGAAACACCATATATTTT.

The chain is built from TRBV19 and TRBJ1-2; D is perhaps TRBD1 (5 bases). From germline, CDR1 is LNHDA and CDR2 SQIVND (reference sequence). The length of the CDR3 is 14 residues. Trimming took 4 bases from V and 2 from J, leaving 11 bases between them. In nucleotides, the CDR3 is TGTGCCAGTAGTAATCAGGGCCTCAACTATGGCTACACCTTC. This gives the protein CASSNQGLNYGYTF. Supplemented by reference TRBV19 and TRBJ1-2, the full variable domain reads DGGITQSPKYLFRKEGQNVTLSCEQNLNHDAMYWYRQDPGQGLRLIYYSQIVNDFQKGDIAEGYSVSREKKESFPLTVTSAQKNPTAFYLCASSNQGLNYGYTFGSGTRLTVV.

The chain has TRBV25-1 and TRBJ2-1, with TRBD1 matching 9 bases. This CDR3 has 14 residues. Germline CDR1 MGHDK, CDR2 SYGVNS. J was trimmed by 8 bases and V by 6 bases; bases with no gene match: 8. The DNA for the CDR3 is TGTGCCAGCAGAAGGAGGACAGGGGTCGATGAGCAGTTCTTC. It codes for CASRRRTGVDEQFF.

This clone was found a few times. V and J are TRBV14 and TRBJ2-1; D is ambiguous. The CDR3 loop spans 15 amino acids. The germline CDR1 and CDR2 sequences are SGHDN and FVKESK. The ends were cut back, 2 bases at V and 0 bases at J, with 8 bases in the middle. CDR3 loop: CASSQKQSSYNEQFF. CDR3 sequence (DNA): TGTGCCAGCAGCCAAAAGCAGTCCTCCTACAATGAGCAGTTCTTC.

The rearrangement joins TRBV6-1 to TRBJ1-6; D might be TRBD1 (5 bases). Germline-derived CDR1 and CDR2 are MNHNS and SASEGT. This CDR3 is 14 amino acids long. The V end lost 8 bases, the J end lost 6 bases, and 14 bases lay between the germline ends. DNA of the CDR3: TGTGCCAGCGGGGTGGGGGGTGGTAATTCACCCCTCCACTTT. This encodes CASGVGGGNSPLHF.

Only one count was recorded for this clone. The chain employs TRBV5-1 and TRBJ2-3, with D unclear. CDR1 SGHRS and CDR2 YFSETQ come from the germline V gene. V gave up 2 bases and J gave up 0 bases, with 4 bases separating them. The CDR3 is 13 residues long. CDR3 amino acids: CASSFQSTDTQYF. Here the CDR3 DNA reads TGCGCCAGCAGCTTCCAAAGCACAGATACGCAGTATTTT.